These 17 T cell receptor beta chains came from one sample sequenced in a study of blood T cell repertoires in COVID-19. Using immunoSEQ multiplex PCR, the repertoire was profiled, and TCRdb retains in-frame clones only, with some absent. The sample shows approximately 360,000 clones, about 90% of them seen only once. The sample was peripheral blood. The receptors were gathered from a man aged 35 to 55 with acute or convalescent COVID-19.

The chain combines TRBV18 with TRBJ2-3; 9 bases agree with TRBD1. Germline values: CDR1 KGHSH, CDR2 LQKENI. There are 17 residues in the CDR3. The trim removed 1 base at V and 2 bases at J, leaving 7 bases unmatched. The CDR3 DNA sequence: TGTGCCAGCTCACCACTTTTGACAGGGGGATTCACAGATACGCAGTATTTT. Residues: CASSPLLTGGFTDTQYF.

This chain links TRBV11-1 with TRBJ2-3; no reliable D call. The CDR3 sequence is 15 residues long. CDR1 SGHAT and CDR2 FQDESV come from the germline V gene (reference sequence). V was clipped by 1 base and J by 0 bases, with 8 bases between them. CDR3 in DNA: TGTGCCAGCAGCTTAGTACTCGTAAGCACAGATACGCAGTATTTT. Protein sequence: CASSLVLVSTDTQYF.

The rearrangement links TRBV18 to TRBJ2-2, with D possibly being TRBD1 (5 bases). Germline assignment: CDR1 KGHSH and CDR2 LQKENI. The V end lost 2 bases, the J end lost 4 bases, and 14 bases lay between the germline ends. The CDR3 is 16 residues long. CDR3 amino acids: CASSPGQGPRTGELFF. The CDR3 DNA is TGTGCCAGCTCACCAGGGCAGGGCCCTCGCACCGGGGAGCTGTTTTTT.

V gene TRBV5-6 combines with J gene TRBJ2-7; D perhaps matches TRBD1 (6 bases). Trimming left V 3 bases short and J 3 bases short, with 10 bases between. Germline assignment: CDR1 SGHDT and CDR2 YYEEEE. The CDR3 extends over 13 amino acids. The CDR3 spells CASSSGVHYEQYF. The CDR3 DNA is TGTGCCAGCAGCTCAGGGGTTCACTACGAGCAGTACTTC. Complete variable domain (other parts from reference TRBV5-6 and TRBJ2-7): DAGVTQSPTHLIKTRGQQVTLRCSPKSGHDTVSWYQQALGQGPQFIFQYYEEEERQRGNFPDRFSGHQFPNYSSELNVNALLLGDSALYLCASSSGVHYEQYFGPGTRLTVT.

The chain combines TRBV28 with TRBJ2-1; D gene ambiguous. The V end lost 1 base, the J end lost 4 bases, and 8 bases lay between the germline ends. The CDR3 runs 14 residues. Germline values: CDR1 MDHEN, CDR2 SYDVKM. The CDR3 DNA reads TGTGCCAGCAGTTTATATGGAGATTACAATGAGCAGTTCTTC. Translating it yields CASSLYGDYNEQFF.

V and J are TRBV12-3 or TRBV12-4 and TRBJ2-3; no firm D call. CDR3 length: 12 residues. Trimming shortened V by 5 bases and J by 7 bases, and 10 bases separated the two germline ends. The CDR3 DNA follows: TGTGCCAGCAGTGTCCTCCAGAATACGCAGTATTTT. Translation gives CASSVLQNTQYF.

The chain carries TRBV7-9 and TRBJ1-2; no definite D call. Trimming left V 8 bases short and J 7 bases short, with 20 bases between. There are 14 residues in the CDR3. Germline V CDR1 and CDR2: SEHNR, FQNEAQ (reference sequence). The CDR3 DNA reads TGTGCCAGCCTCGGGGAGGAAGGGTTGGGTGGCTACACCTTC. Translated: CASLGEEGLGGYTF.

The chain joins TRBV3-1 (or the pseudogene TRBV3-2) to TRBJ2-3; TRBD2 agrees at 10 bases. The CDR3 is 15 amino acids. Germline V CDR1 and CDR2: LGHDT, YNNKEL (reference sequence). J lost 2 bases, V lost 4 bases, and 3 bases had no gene match. The CDR3 here is CASSLSGRTTDTQYF. CDR3 DNA sequence: TGTGCCAGCAGCCTTAGCGGGAGGACCACAGATACGCAGTATTTT.

This chain connects TRBV6-5 to TRBJ1-1, with D maybe TRBD1 (6 bases). This CDR3 spans 14 amino acids. Deletions cut 0 bases from V and 6 bases from J, with 11 bases between. Germline values: CDR1 MNHEY, CDR2 SVGAGI. DNA of the CDR3: TGTGCCAGCAGTTACTCGACAGGTCATCCTGAAGCTTTCTTT. Translating it yields CASSYSTGHPEAFF.

The rearrangement uses TRBV14 and TRBJ2-7, with D tentatively TRBD2 (6 bases). Trimming shortened V by 4 bases and J by 2 bases, and 12 bases separated the two germline ends. The germline CDR1 and CDR2 sequences are SGHDN and FVKESK. The CDR3 has 14 amino acids. The CDR3 region has the DNA TGTGCCAGCAGCCGGTTGGGGAGGACCTACGAGCAGTACTTC. This codes for CASSRLGRTYEQYF.

This chain links TRBV10-3 with TRBJ1-2; no firm D call. The V and J ends lost 6 bases and 6 bases respectively, with 5 bases between them. CDR3 length: 10 residues. Per the germline V gene, CDR1 is ENHRY and CDR2 is SYGVKD. The CDR3 nucleotides read TGTGCCATCAGGGGAGATGGCTACACCTTC. It is translated as CAIRGDGYTF.

This chain connects TRBV7-9 to TRBJ1-1; TRBD1 matches 9 bases. V shed 4 bases, J shed 11 bases, and the junction held 5 bases outside the gene matches. This CDR3 is built from 12 residues. Germline CDR1 reads SEHNR; CDR2 reads FQNEAQ (reference sequence). The CDR3 here is CASSSWDREAFF. The CDR3 bases are TGTGCCAGCAGCTCTTGGGACAGGGAGGCTTTCTTT.

The rearrangement uses TRBV5-1 and TRBJ1-6; tentative D call: TRBD1 (6 bases). This CDR3 has 18 residues. Trimming took 1 base from V and 6 from J, leaving 20 bases between them. Germline CDR1 reads SGHRS; CDR2 reads YFSETQ. The CDR3 DNA reads TGCGCCAGCAGCTTGACAGGGTCCTCCTCCGTCTCTAATTCACCCCTCCACTTT. Encoded protein: CASSLTGSSSVSNSPLHF.

The chain links TRBV5-4 to TRBJ2-6, with unresolved D. Germline V gene lookup returns CDR1 SGHNT and CDR2 YYREEE (reference sequence). The CDR3 runs 15 residues. Trimming removed 1 base from V and 1 base from J, with 6 bases in between. The CDR3 loop is CASSLWASGANVLTF. DNA of the CDR3: TGTGCCAGCAGCTTGTGGGCTTCTGGGGCCAACGTCCTGACTTTC. Using reference TRBV5-4 and TRBJ2-6 for the parts outside the CDR3, the full variable domain is ETGVTQSPTHLIKTRGQQVTLRCSSQSGHNTVSWYQQALGQGPQFIFQYYREEENGRGNFPPRFSGLQFPNYSSELNVNALELDDSALYLCASSLWASGANVLTFGAGSRLTVL.

This chain uses TRBV4-1 with TRBJ1-4, with D perhaps matching TRBD1 (6 bases). Deletions cut 0 bases from V and 8 bases from J, with 19 bases between. This CDR3 has 17 amino acids. Germline CDR1 is MGHRA and CDR2 is YSYEKL. CDR3 region: CASSQESTTGYGEKLFF. DNA of the CDR3: TGCGCCAGCAGCCAAGAAAGTACAACAGGGTACGGCGAAAAACTGTTTTTT.

V and J are TRBV27 and TRBJ1-1; 9 nucleotides line up with TRBD1. In germline, CDR1 is MNHEY, CDR2 SMNVEV (reference sequence). V lost 3 bases, J lost 0 bases, and 2 bases stayed unmatched. The CDR3 length is 15 residues. CDR3 in DNA: TGTGCCAGCAGTTTTTGGGACAGGGTGAACACTGAAGCTTTCTTT. This sequence encodes CASSFWDRVNTEAFF.

The chain has TRBV6-5 and TRBJ1-4, with 9 bases identical to TRBD1. CDR1 is MNHEY, CDR2 SVGAGI, per germline. Trimming cost V 2 bases and J 5 bases; bases outside gene matches: 6. This CDR3 has 16 residues. CDR3 nucleotide sequence: TGTGCCAGCAGTTACGCTATGGGGACAGGGAATGAAAAACTGTTTTTT. Its protein product is CASSYAMGTGNEKLFF.